The sequence of this T cell receptor (beta chain) was determined in a study of CD8+ T cells in alopecia areata. Sorting from PBMCs produced CD4+ and CD8+ T cells. With regard to this clone: Its antigen is as yet unknown.

Germline-derived CDR1 and CDR2 are MDHEN and SYDVKM. The CDR3 has 15 amino acids. With V trimmed by 3 bases and J by 3 bases, 6 bases remained unmatched. General study results and limits: Normal-skin resident alphabeta T cells also appear among scalp sample sequences. Normal scalp had lower clonality than lesional scalp, with alopecia totalis/universalis lesions showing this most strongly.

Extraction of RNA preceded its reverse transcription into cDNA, which served as the sequencing template. The protocol was immunoSEQ multiplex PCR, while the TCRdb copy is restricted to in-frame clones and leaves out a portion. The sample lists 100,000 to 120,000 clones, around 59% occurring once. The receptor was derived from a human donor in good health. The sequenced material came from CD8+ T cells sorted from blood. The chain links TRBV28 to TRBJ2-7; 9 bases map to TRBD2. CDR3 bases: TGTGCCAGCAGTTTTTCGGCTAGCGGGAACTACGAGCAGTACTTC. It is translated as CASSFSASGNYEQYF. Filled out from reference TRBV28 and TRBJ2-7, the complete variable domain reads DVKVTQSSRYLVKRTGEKVFLECVQDMDHENMFWYRQDPGLGLRLIYFSYDVKMKEKGDIPEGYSVSREKKERFSLILESASTNQTSMYLCASSFSASGNYEQYFGPGTRLTVT.